These 4 T cell receptor beta chains originate from one sample sequenced in a study of glioma-infiltrating T cells. Using RNA template, CDR3s of TCR alpha and beta were amplified with iRepertoire arm-PCR. TCRdb reprocessed the multiplex PCR reads with MiXCR, giving one entry per CDR3 protein. Here the sample spans approximately 89,000 distinct CDR3 sequences, roughly 23% being singletons. The source material was glioma tissue, nonneoplastic brain tissue, or PBMCs (not recorded which). These receptors were obtained from a human donor with low-grade glioma or glioblastoma, undergoing nonglioma brain surgery, or in good health (not recorded which).

About this clonotype: One end of the junction does not line up with germline, which may come from a read error. The chain recombines TRBV20-1 with TRBJ2-1; 13 bases are shared with TRBD2. The CDR3 totals 18 residues. From germline, CDR1 is DFQATT and CDR2 SNEGSKA (reference sequence). CDR3 residues: CSAAMTSGRTPSRSEQLF. The CDR3 DNA reads as TGCAGTGCGGCCATGACTAGCGGGAGGACACCGTCGAGGAGTGAGCAGCTCTTC.

Ten or more counts support this clonotype. The V and J genes are TRBV18 and TRBJ2-7; 7 positions agree with TRBD1. The J segment lost 2 bases and the V segment lost 2 bases, leaving 6 bases of the junction unmatched. This CDR3 spans 15 amino acids. Per the germline V gene, CDR1 is KGHSH and CDR2 is LQKENI. The CDR3 DNA sequence: TGTGCCAGCTCACCAACAGGGGCGAACGCCTACGAGCAGTACTTC. Its translation: CASSPTGANAYEQYF.

There are many counts of this clonotype. One junction end does not reproduce the germline sequence, and a read error may be involved. The rearrangement links TRBV24-1 to TRBJ2-3; D gene unclear. The germline V gene encodes CDR1 KGHDR and CDR2 SFDVKD. CDR3 length equals 15 residues. CDR3 nucleotides: TGTGCCACCGTAGACCCCCGGTATAGCATAGATACGCAGTATTTT. Protein sequence: CATVDPRYSIDTQYF.

This clonotype was observed many times. The germline gene is not matched at one end of the junction; a read error may be the cause. The rearrangement joins TRBV7-2 to TRBJ1-1, with D uncertain. The CDR3 is made up of 13 amino acids. Germline lookup yields CDR1 SGHTA and CDR2 FQGNSA. In DNA form, the CDR3 reads TGTGCCAGCTGCTTTGGAGTGAACACTGAAGCTTTCTTT. Protein: CASCFGVNTEAFF.